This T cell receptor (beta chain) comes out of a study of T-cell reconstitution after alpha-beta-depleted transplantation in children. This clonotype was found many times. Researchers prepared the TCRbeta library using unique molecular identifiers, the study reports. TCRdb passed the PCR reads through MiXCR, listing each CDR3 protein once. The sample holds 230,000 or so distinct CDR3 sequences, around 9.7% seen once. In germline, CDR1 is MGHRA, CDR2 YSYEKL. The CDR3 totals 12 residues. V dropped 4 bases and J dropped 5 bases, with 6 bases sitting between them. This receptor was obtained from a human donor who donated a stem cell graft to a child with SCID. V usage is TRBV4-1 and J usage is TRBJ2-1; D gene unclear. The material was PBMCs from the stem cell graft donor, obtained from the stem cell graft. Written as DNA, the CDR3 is TGCGCCAGCAGCCTTACTAACAATGAGCAGTTCTTC. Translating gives CASSLTNNEQFF.